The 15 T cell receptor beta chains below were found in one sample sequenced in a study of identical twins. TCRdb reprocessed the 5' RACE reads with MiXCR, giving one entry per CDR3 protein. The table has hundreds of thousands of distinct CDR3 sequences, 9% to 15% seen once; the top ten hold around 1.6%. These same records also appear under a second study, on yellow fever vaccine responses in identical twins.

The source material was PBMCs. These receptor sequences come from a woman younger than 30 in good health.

CDR3 DNA: TGTGCCAGCAGCTTACTAGCTACGCAGTTCTTC. The encoded protein is CASSLLATQFF. The V call is TRBV7-2, the J call TRBJ2-1, with D perhaps matching TRBD2 (5 bases). V was clipped by 2 bases and J by 12 bases, with 8 bases between them. The CDR3 consists of 11 residues. The germline gives CDR1 SGHTA, CDR2 FQGNSA.

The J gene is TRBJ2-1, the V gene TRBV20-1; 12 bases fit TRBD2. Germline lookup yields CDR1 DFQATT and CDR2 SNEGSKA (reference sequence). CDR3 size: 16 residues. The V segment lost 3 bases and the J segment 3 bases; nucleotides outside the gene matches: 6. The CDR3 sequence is CSARATSGGLYNEQFF. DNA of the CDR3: TGCAGTGCTAGGGCAACTAGCGGGGGGCTCTACAATGAGCAGTTCTTC.

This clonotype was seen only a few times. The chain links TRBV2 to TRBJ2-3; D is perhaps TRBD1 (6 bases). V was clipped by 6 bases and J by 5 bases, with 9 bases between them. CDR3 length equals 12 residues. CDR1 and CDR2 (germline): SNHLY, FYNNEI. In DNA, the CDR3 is TGTGCCAGCAGAGCAGGGGTAGATACGCAGTATTTT. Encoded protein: CASRAGVDTQYF. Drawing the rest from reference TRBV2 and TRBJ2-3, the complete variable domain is EPEVTQTPSHQVTQMGQEVILRCVPISNHLYFYWYRQILGQKVEFLVSFYNNEISEKSEIFDDQFSVERPDGSNFTLKIRSTKLEDSAMYFCASRAGVDTQYFGPGTRLTVL.

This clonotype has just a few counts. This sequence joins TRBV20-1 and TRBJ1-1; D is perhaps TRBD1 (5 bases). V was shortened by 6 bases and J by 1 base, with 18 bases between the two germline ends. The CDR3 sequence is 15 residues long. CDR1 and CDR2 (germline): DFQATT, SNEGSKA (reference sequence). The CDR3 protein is CSARQGEIPNTEAFF. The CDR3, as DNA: TGCAGTGCCCGGCAGGGCGAAATCCCGAACACTGAAGCTTTCTTT.

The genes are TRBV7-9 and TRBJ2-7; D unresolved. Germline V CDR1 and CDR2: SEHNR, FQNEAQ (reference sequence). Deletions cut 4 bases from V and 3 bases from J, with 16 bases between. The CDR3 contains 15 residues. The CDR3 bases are TGTGCCAGCAGCTCACCAAGACACGAAATCTACGAGCAGTACGTC. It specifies CASSSPRHEIYEQYV.

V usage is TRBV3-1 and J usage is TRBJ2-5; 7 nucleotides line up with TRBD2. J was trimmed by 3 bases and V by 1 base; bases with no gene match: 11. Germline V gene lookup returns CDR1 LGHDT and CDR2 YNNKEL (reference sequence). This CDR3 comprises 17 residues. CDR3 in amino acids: CASSQAPPWEGEETQYF. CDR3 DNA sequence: TGTGCCAGCAGCCAAGCACCTCCGTGGGAGGGCGAAGAGACCCAGTACTTC.

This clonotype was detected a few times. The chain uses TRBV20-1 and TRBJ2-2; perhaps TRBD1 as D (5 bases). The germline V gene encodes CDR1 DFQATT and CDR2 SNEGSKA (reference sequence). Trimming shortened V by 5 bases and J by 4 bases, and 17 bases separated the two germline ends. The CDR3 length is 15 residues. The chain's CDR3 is CSAGPVWQGTGELFF. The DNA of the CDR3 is TGCAGTGCTGGCCCTGTGTGGCAGGGCACCGGGGAGCTGTTTTTT.

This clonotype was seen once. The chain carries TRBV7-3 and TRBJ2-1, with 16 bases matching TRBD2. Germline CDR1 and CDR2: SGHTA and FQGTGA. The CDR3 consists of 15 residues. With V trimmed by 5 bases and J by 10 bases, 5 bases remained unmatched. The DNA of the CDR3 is TGTGCCAGCAGCCGGGGACTAGCGGGAGGGGAAGAGCAGTTCTTC. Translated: CASSRGLAGGEEQFF.

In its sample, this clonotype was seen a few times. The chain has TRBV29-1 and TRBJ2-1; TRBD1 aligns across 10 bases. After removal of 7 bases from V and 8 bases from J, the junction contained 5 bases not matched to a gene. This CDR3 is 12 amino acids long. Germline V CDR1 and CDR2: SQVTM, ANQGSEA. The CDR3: CSADRGLYEQFF. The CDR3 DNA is TGCAGCGCGGACAGGGGGTTGTATGAGCAGTTCTTC.

CDR3 coding DNA: TGTGCCAGCAGCTGGGCAGGGGGTTCAGGCACAGATACGCAGTATTTT. It encodes CASSWAGGSGTDTQYF. The genes are TRBV7-9 and TRBJ2-3; 7 positions agree with TRBD1. CDR1 and CDR2 (germline): SEHNR, FQNEAQ (reference sequence). The CDR3 extends over 16 amino acids. Trimming at V came to 4 bases and at J to 1 base, leaving 8 bases not matched to a gene.

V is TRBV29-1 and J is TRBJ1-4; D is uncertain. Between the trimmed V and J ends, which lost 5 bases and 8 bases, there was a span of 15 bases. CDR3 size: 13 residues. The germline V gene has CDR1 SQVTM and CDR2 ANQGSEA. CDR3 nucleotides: TGCAGCGTTTCCTTTGGGCCCGGCGAAAAACTGTTTTTT. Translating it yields CSVSFGPGEKLFF.

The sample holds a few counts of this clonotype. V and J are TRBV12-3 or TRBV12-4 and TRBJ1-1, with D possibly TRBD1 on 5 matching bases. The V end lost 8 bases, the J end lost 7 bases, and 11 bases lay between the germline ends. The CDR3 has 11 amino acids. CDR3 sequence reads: CASQGNGEAFF. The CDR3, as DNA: TGTGCCAGCCAGGGCAATGGTGAAGCTTTCTTT.

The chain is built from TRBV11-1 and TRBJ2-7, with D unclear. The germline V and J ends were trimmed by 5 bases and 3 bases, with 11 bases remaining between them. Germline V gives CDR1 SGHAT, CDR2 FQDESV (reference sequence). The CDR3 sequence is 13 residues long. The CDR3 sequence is CASSPNPGYEQYV. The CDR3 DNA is TGTGCCAGCAGCCCTAATCCAGGCTACGAGCAGTACGTC.

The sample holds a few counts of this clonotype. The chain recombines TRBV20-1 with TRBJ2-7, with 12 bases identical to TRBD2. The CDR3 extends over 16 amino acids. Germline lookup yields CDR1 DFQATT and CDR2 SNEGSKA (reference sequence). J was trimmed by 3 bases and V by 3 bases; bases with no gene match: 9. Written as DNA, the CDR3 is TGCAGTGCTAGTTCTCTAGCGGGAGGGCCTAACTACGAGCAGTACTTC. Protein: CSASSLAGGPNYEQYF.

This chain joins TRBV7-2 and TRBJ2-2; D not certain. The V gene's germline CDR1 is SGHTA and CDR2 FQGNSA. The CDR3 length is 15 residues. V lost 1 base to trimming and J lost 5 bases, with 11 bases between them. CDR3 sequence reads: CASSLVSLATGELFF. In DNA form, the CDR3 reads TGTGCCAGCAGCTTAGTAAGCCTGGCGACCGGGGAGCTGTTTTTT.